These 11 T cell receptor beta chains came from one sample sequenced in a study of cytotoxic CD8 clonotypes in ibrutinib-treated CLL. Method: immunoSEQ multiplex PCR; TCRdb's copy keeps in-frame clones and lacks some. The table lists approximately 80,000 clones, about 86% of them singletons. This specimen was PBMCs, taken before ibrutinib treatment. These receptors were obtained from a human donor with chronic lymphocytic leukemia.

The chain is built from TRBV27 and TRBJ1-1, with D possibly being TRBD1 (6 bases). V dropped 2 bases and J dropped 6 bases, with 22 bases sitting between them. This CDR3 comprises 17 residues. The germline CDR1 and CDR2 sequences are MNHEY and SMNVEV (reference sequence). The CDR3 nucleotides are TGTGCCAGCAGTTTAAAGGGGCCGGGGCAGGGGACCTCTGAAGCTTTCTTT. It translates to CASSLKGPGQGTSEAFF.

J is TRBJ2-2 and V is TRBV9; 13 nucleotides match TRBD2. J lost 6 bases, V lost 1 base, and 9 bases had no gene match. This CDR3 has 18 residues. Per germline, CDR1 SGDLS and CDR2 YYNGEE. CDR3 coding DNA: TGTGCCAGCAGCGTAAGAACTAGCGGGAGGGCCGTGGCCGGGGAGCTGTTTTTT. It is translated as CASSVRTSGRAVAGELFF.

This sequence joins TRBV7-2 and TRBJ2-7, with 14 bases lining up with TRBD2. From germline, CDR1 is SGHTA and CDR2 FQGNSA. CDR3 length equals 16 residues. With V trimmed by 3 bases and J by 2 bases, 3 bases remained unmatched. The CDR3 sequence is CASSFGTSGGTYEQYF. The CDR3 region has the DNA TGTGCCAGCAGCTTCGGGACTAGCGGGGGTACCTACGAGCAGTACTTC. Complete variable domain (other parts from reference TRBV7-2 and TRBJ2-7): GAGVSQSPSNKVTEKGKDVELRCDPISGHTALYWYRQSLGQGLEFLIYFQGNSAPDKSGLPSDRFSAERTGGSVSTLTIQRTQQEDSAVYLCASSFGTSGGTYEQYFGPGTRLTVT.

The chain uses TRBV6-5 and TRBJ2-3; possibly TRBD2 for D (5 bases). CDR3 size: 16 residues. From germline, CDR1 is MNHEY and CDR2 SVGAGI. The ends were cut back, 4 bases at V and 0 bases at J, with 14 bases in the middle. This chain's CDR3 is CASSSGVVSSTDTQYF. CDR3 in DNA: TGTGCCAGCAGTTCCGGGGTAGTTTCTAGCACAGATACGCAGTATTTT.

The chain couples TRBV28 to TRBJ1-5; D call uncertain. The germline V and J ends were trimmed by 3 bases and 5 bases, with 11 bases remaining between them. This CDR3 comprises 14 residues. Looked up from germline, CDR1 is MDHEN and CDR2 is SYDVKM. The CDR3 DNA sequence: TGTGCCAGCAGTTTTCAATGGGATTATCAGCCCCAGCATTTT. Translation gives CASSFQWDYQPQHF.

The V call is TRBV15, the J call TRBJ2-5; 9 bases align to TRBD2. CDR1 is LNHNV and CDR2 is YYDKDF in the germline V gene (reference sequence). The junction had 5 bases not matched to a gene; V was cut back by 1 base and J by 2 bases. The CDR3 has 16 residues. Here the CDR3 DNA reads TGTGCCACCAGCAGAGTAGCGGGAGTTCTTCAAGAGACCCAGTACTTC. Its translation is CATSRVAGVLQETQYF.

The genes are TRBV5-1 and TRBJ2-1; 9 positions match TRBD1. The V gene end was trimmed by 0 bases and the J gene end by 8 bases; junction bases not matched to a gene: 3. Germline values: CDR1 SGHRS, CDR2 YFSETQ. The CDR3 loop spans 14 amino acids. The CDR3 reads CASSLGGQGYEQFF. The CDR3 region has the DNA TGCGCCAGCAGCTTGGGAGGACAGGGGTATGAGCAGTTCTTC.

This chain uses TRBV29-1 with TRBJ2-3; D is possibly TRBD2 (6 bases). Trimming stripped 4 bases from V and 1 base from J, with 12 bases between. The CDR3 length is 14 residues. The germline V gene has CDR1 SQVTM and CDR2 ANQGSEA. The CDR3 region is CSVVAVQRTDTQYF. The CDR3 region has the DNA TGCAGCGTTGTAGCGGTTCAGCGCACAGATACGCAGTATTTT.

CDR3 residues: CASTFRDSGPYEQYF. The CDR3 region has the DNA TGTGCCAGCACCTTTCGGGACAGTGGGCCCTACGAGCAGTACTTC. The chain combines TRBV7-9 with TRBJ2-7; TRBD1 agrees at 7 bases. The germline gives CDR1 SEHNR, CDR2 FQNEAQ (reference sequence). This CDR3 region has 15 residues. J lost 2 bases, V lost 7 bases, and 11 bases had no gene match.

The CDR3 region has the DNA TGTGCCAGCAGGCTCTCAGGCGGCAATCAGCCCCAGCATTTT. The encoded protein is CASRLSGGNQPQHF. The chain joins TRBV2 to TRBJ1-5; D gene uncertain. V lost 6 bases, J lost 2 bases, and 11 bases lay in between. Germline CDR1 SNHLY, CDR2 FYNNEI. CDR3 size: 14 residues.

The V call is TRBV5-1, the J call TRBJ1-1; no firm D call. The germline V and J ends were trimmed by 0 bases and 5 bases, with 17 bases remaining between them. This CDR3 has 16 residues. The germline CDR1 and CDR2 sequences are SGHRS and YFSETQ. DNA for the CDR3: TGCGCCAGCAGCTTGGAATTGGGCGCGTTTGGAACTGAAGCTTTCTTT. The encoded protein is CASSLELGAFGTEAFF.